Below are 19 T cell receptor beta chains sequenced from a single sample in a study of vaccination and CD4 T cells after COVID-19. Stated treatment: approximately nine-day PBMC culture with coronavirus spike peptide pools or control peptides (ViraFEST assay). The Oncomine TCR Beta short-read assay generated sequence data from the DNA of cultured CD4+ T cells. TCRdb independently ran MiXCR on the PCR reads; one entry per CDR3 protein. The sample consists of more than 12,000 distinct CDR3 sequences, about 53% of them appearing once. The antigens of these receptors remain unknown. The source material was CD4+ T cells from blood, cultured in vitro, sampled before SARS-CoV-2 vaccination. These receptors originate from a human donor who had recovered from COVID-19.

J is TRBJ1-1 and V is TRBV7-9; D gene unclear. The CDR3 contains 14 residues. The germline gives CDR1 SEHNR, CDR2 FQNEAQ (reference sequence). Trimming shortened V by 5 bases and J by 4 bases, and 14 bases separated the two germline ends. This chain's CDR3 is CASSPITAGTEAFF. The DNA for the CDR3 is TGTGCCAGCAGCCCTATAACGGCGGGCACTGAAGCTTTCTTT.

CDR3 sequence (DNA): TGTGCCAGCAGCTTGCCCCTAGCGGGAGTAACAGATACGCAGTATTTT. This translates into CASSLPLAGVTDTQYF. The chain employs TRBV5-4 and TRBJ2-3; 10 bases align to TRBD2. Trimming at V came to 1 base and at J to 3 bases, leaving 5 bases not matched to a gene. Germline V lookup: CDR1 SGHNT, CDR2 YYREEE (reference sequence). The CDR3 has 16 residues. The whole variable domain, remainder taken from reference TRBV5-4 and TRBJ2-3, is ETGVTQSPTHLIKTRGQQVTLRCSSQSGHNTVSWYQQALGQGPQFIFQYYREEENGRGNFPPRFSGLQFPNYSSELNVNALELDDSALYLCASSLPLAGVTDTQYFGPGTRLTVL.

The CDR3 DNA reads as TGTGCCAGCAGTCCCCCGCGGGATGCACAAGAGACCCAGTACTTC. Protein product: CASSPPRDAQETQYF. The genes are TRBV6-2 or TRBV6-3 and TRBJ2-5; TRBD2 might be the D (6 bases). This CDR3 spans 15 amino acids. Germline lookup yields CDR1 MNHEY and CDR2 SVGEGT. V was clipped by 5 bases and J by 2 bases, with 15 bases between them.

This rearrangement joins TRBV29-1 to TRBJ1-1; a possible D gene is TRBD1 (6 bases). With 5 bases removed from V and 2 bases from J, the gap between germline ends came to 9 bases. Germline values: CDR1 SQVTM, CDR2 ANQGSEA. The CDR3 spans 12 residues. Here the CDR3 DNA reads TGCAGCGTTAACAGGGCAAACACTGAAGCTTTCTTT. Translation: CSVNRANTEAFF.

This sequence joins TRBV19 and TRBJ2-1; the match to TRBD2 covers 15 bases. Trimming cost V 5 bases and J 9 bases; bases outside gene matches: 11. The CDR3 length is 17 residues. CDR1 is LNHDA, CDR2 SQIVND, per germline (reference sequence). The CDR3 loop reads CASSPGLAGGLAGEQFF. CDR3 bases: TGTGCCAGTAGTCCTGGACTAGCGGGAGGGTTGGCCGGTGAGCAGTTCTTC.

The chain has TRBV4-2 and TRBJ2-3, with D unclear. This CDR3 comprises 14 residues. Trimming shortened V by 4 bases and J by 5 bases, and 13 bases separated the two germline ends. CDR1 and CDR2 from the germline V gene are LGHNA and YNFKEQ. This CDR3 reads CASSLSPVGDTQYF. In DNA form, the CDR3 reads TGTGCCAGCAGCCTATCCCCCGTGGGAGATACGCAGTATTTT.

This chain uses TRBV7-9 with TRBJ1-5; TRBD1 is a possible D gene (5 bases). V lost 4 bases and J 3 bases, leaving 13 bases between the germline ends. Germline CDR1 is SEHNR and CDR2 is FQNEAQ (reference sequence). The CDR3 totals 15 residues. The CDR3: CASSSKEGNNQPQHF. The CDR3 DNA follows: TGTGCCAGCAGCTCCAAGGAGGGGAACAATCAGCCCCAGCATTTT.

This chain connects TRBV23-1 to TRBJ2-7; D gene ambiguous. TRBV23-1 has ORF status, its function being uncertain. Trimming took off 0 bases at V and 4 bases at J, with 7 bases between the two ends. The CDR3 runs to 13 residues. For the CDR3, the DNA is TGCGCCAGCAGTCAATCAGGTGGGTACGAGCAGTACTTC. This gives the protein CASSQSGGYEQYF.

The genes are TRBV9 and TRBJ2-5; the D is unclear. V was pared by 2 bases and J by 4 bases, with 9 bases between. CDR3 length: 13 amino acids. Germline V CDR1 and CDR2: SGDLS, YYNGEE. CDR3 loop: CASSVSPLETQYF. The CDR3 DNA is TGTGCCAGCAGCGTCTCTCCGCTAGAGACCCAGTACTTC. Full variable domain (remainder filled in from reference TRBV9 and TRBJ2-5): DSGVTQTPKHLITATGQRVTLRCSPRSGDLSVYWYQQSLDQGLQFLIQYYNGEERAKGNILERFSAQQFPDLHSELNLSSLELGDSALYFCASSVSPLETQYFGPGTRLLVL.

The gene calls are TRBV12-3 or TRBV12-4 and TRBJ1-2, with TRBD1 matching 7 bases. This CDR3 has 17 residues. J gave up 0 bases and V 5 bases, and 12 bases lay outside the gene matches. CDR3 DNA: TGTGCCAGCAGTGTTAGGACAGGCCCCGCTTCTAACTATGGCTACACCTTC. As protein: CASSVRTGPASNYGYTF.

This clonotype was counted between two and nine times. The chain couples TRBV12-3 or TRBV12-4 to TRBJ1-5, with a weak D call TRBD1 (6 bases). This CDR3 is 13 amino acids long. V dropped 8 bases and J dropped 8 bases, with 16 bases sitting between them. CDR3: CASRRGGSEPQHF. CDR3 sequence (DNA): TGTGCCAGCCGCCGTGGGGGCTCCGAGCCCCAGCATTTT.

This clonotype showed up just a few times. This sequence joins TRBV7-2 and TRBJ1-6; the D is unclear. The CDR3 runs to 16 residues. CDR1 and CDR2 from the germline V gene are SGHTA and FQGNSA. V was trimmed by 5 bases and J by 5 bases, leaving 16 bases between them. CDR3 nucleotide sequence: TGTGCCAGCAGCCCCCGTTCAGTCGGCAATAATTCACCCCTCCACTTT. As protein: CASSPRSVGNNSPLHF.

The V gene is TRBV4-1, the J gene TRBJ1-2; the D gene is possibly TRBD1 (6 bases). The germline V and J ends were trimmed by 0 bases and 11 bases, with 16 bases remaining between them. Per germline, CDR1 MGHRA and CDR2 YSYEKL. This CDR3 is built from 14 residues. In nucleotides, the CDR3 is TGCGCCAGCAGCCAAGATCGGGGGGGCTTGGGATACACCTTC. Translated: CASSQDRGGLGYTF.

This rearrangement joins TRBV27 to TRBJ2-2, with a tentative D call TRBD1 (6 bases). There are 12 residues in the CDR3. V was clipped by 5 bases and J by 7 bases, with 8 bases between them. CDR1 and CDR2 from the germline V gene are MNHEY and SMNVEV (reference sequence). This CDR3 reads CASSTGFGELFF. The DNA for the CDR3 is TGTGCCAGCAGTACAGGGTTCGGGGAGCTGTTTTTT.

This clonotype was detected a few times. The chain recombines TRBV7-2 with TRBJ1-5; tentative D call: TRBD1 (6 bases). CDR1 and CDR2 (germline): SGHTA, FQGNSA. The CDR3 is made up of 14 amino acids. Trimming shortened V by 5 bases and J by 7 bases, and 15 bases separated the two germline ends. The CDR3: CASSRTPGDQPQHF. The CDR3 nucleotides are TGTGCCAGCAGCAGGACCCCAGGGGACCAGCCCCAGCATTTT. Full variable domain (remainder filled in from reference TRBV7-2 and TRBJ1-5): GAGVSQSPSNKVTEKGKDVELRCDPISGHTALYWYRQSLGQGLEFLIYFQGNSAPDKSGLPSDRFSAERTGGSVSTLTIQRTQQEDSAVYLCASSRTPGDQPQHFGDGTRLSIL.

This rearrangement joins TRBV9 to TRBJ1-5; D remains ambiguous. V dropped 0 bases and J dropped 0 bases, with 7 bases sitting between them. CDR1 SGDLS and CDR2 YYNGEE come from the germline V gene. The CDR3 runs to 15 residues. CDR3 protein: CASSVGVFSNQPQHF. CDR3 coding DNA: TGTGCCAGCAGCGTAGGTGTATTTAGCAATCAGCCCCAGCATTTT.

The gene calls are TRBV7-8 and TRBJ2-7; no clear D gene. Trimming cost V 1 base and J 6 bases, with 7 bases left between them. Germline lookup yields CDR1 SGHVS and CDR2 FQNEAQ. The CDR3 contains 12 residues. The CDR3 region is CASSLGVGEQYF. DNA for the CDR3: TGTGCCAGCAGCTTAGGGGTCGGCGAGCAGTACTTC.

This clonotype occurred once. The chain uses TRBV11-3 and TRBJ2-1, with TRBD1 matching 8 bases. J lost 8 bases, V lost 4 bases, and 10 bases had no gene match. The CDR3 covers 15 residues. Germline loops: CDR1 SGHNT, CDR2 YENEEA. The CDR3 sequence: CASSSGGGVLHEQFF. The CDR3 nucleotides are TGTGCCAGCAGCTCAGGGGGCGGAGTCCTACATGAGCAGTTCTTC.

The gene calls are TRBV20-1 and TRBJ2-5; TRBD1 might be the D (5 bases). V gave up 3 bases and J gave up 5 bases, with 16 bases separating them. CDR3 length: 14 amino acids. Germline CDR1 is DFQATT and CDR2 is SNEGSKA (reference sequence). In DNA form, the CDR3 reads TGCAGTGCTAGCCTGCGCCAGGGTGGGGAGACCCAGTACTTC. Translating it yields CSASLRQGGETQYF.